This is a list of T cell receptor beta chains from one sample in a study of blood T cell repertoires in COVID-19. Clones were sequenced by immunoSEQ multiplex PCR, and TCRdb holds only the in-frame ones, with some missing. Among over 100,000 clones listed, 65% to 90% were seen once. Sequencing was done on a sample of peripheral blood. The receptors come from a man older than 75 with acute or convalescent COVID-19. Both conserved end residues are part of each CDR3. Each record gives: D gene, V gene, J gene, clone size, CDR3 protein, CDR3 DNA. D genes are given only for firm matches. Some rows have no size entry. The others give once, few or many, or a class for an expanded clone.

>NA|TRBV7-9|TRBJ2-4|medium-sized
CASSLGWGELGAKNIQYF
TGTGCCAGCAGCTTAGGGTGGGGAGAACTCGGGGCCAAAAACATTCAGTACTTC
>TRBD2|TRBV6-5|TRBJ2-7|NA
CASSPSGRADEQYF
TGTGCCAGCAGCCCAAGCGGGAGGGCCGACGAGCAGTACTTC
>TRBD2|TRBV13|TRBJ2-1|NA
CASSPGLAEYNEQFF
TGTGCCAGCAGCCCTGGACTAGCAGAGTACAATGAGCAGTTCTTC
>NA|TRBV4-1|TRBJ2-7|NA
CASSQSSGSYEQYF
TGCGCCAGCAGCCAATCCTCAGGCTCCTACGAGCAGTACTTC
>TRBD1|TRBV18|TRBJ2-7|NA
CASSKQGSSYEQYF
TGTGCCAGCTCAAAACAGGGGTCATCCTACGAGCAGTACTTC
>NA|TRBV12-3/TRBV12-4|TRBJ2-5|NA
CASSLSETQYF
TGTGCCAGCAGTTTATCGGAGACCCAGTACTTC
>NA|TRBV27|TRBJ1-5|NA
CATGDPSLGNQPQHF
TGTGCCACCGGTGATCCCTCGCTGGGCAATCAGCCCCAGCATTTT
>TRBD1|TRBV24-1|TRBJ2-2|NA
CATRTGGGNTGELFF
TGTGCCACCCGGACAGGGGGGGGAAACACCGGGGAGCTGTTTTTT
>NA|TRBV24-1|TRBJ2-1|NA
CATSDSTIYNEQFF
TGTGCCACCAGTGATTCGACTATTTACAATGAGCAGTTCTTC
>TRBD2|TRBV11-2|TRBJ2-7|NA
CASSLGRASGASEQYF
TGTGCCAGCAGCTTAGGGAGGGCTAGCGGGGCATCCGAGCAGTACTTC
>TRBD1|TRBV5-4|TRBJ2-3|few
CASSLDRGPGDTQYF
TGTGCCAGCAGCTTGGACAGGGGGCCGGGAGATACGCAGTATTTT
>NA|TRBV3-1/TRBV3-2|TRBJ1-6|NA
CASSQPQSPLHF
TGTGCCAGCAGCCAACCCCAGTCACCCCTCCACTTT
>NA|TRBV19|TRBJ1-5|once
CATLDSPGHQPQHF
TGTGCCACTTTGGACAGTCCGGGGCATCAGCCCCAGCATTTT
>TRBD1|TRBV5-8|TRBJ1-4|once
CASSPITGAANEKLFF
TGTGCCAGCAGCCCGATCACAGGGGCGGCTAATGAAAAACTGTTTTTT
>TRBD1|TRBV19|TRBJ1-5|NA
CATRQGQHQPQHF
TGTGCCACCAGACAGGGTCAGCATCAGCCCCAGCATTTT
>TRBD2|TRBV2|TRBJ2-1|NA
CASSREGEQFF
TGTGCCAGCAGCCGGGAGGGTGAGCAGTTCTTC